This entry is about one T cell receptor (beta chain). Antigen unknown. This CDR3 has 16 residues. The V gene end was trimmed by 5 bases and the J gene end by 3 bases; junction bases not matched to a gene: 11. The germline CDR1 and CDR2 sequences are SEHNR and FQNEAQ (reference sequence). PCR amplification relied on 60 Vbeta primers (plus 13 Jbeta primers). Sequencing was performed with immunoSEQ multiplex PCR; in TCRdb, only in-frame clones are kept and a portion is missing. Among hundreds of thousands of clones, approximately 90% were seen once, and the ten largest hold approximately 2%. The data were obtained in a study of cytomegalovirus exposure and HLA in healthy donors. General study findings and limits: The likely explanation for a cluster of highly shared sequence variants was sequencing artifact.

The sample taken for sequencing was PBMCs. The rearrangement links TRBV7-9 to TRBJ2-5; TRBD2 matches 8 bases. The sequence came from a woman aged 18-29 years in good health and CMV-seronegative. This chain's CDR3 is CASSPRGLVGEETQYF. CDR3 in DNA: TGTGCCAGCAGCCCAAGGGGACTAGTGGGCGAAGAGACCCAGTACTTC.